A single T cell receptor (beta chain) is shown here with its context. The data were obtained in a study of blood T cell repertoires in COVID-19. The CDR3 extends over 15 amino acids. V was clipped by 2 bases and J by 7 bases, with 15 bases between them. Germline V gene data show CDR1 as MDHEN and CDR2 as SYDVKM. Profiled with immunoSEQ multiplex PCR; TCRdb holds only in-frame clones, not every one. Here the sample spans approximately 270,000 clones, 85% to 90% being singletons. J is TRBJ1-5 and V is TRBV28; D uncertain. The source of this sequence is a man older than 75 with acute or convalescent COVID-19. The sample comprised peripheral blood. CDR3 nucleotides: TGTGCCAGCAGTTTAGAAAGACGGAGGGCCCAGCCCCAGCATTTT. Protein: CASSLERRRAQPQHF.